The subject of this entry is one T cell receptor (beta chain). These data originate in a study of long-term antiretroviral therapy in people with HIV. The assay used was immunoSEQ (version v3.0), run at survey level. The table came from immunoSEQ multiplex PCR; TCRdb's copy has only in-frame clones and leaves some out. Among around 6,700 clones listed, approximately 85% were seen once. The CDR3 length is 20 residues. The chain links TRBV21-1 to TRBJ2-7; the table's D gene call, TRBD1, was not cross checked with the DNA. TRBV21-1 is given as a pseudogene. This receptor was taken from a woman aged 50 to 65 with HIV. The sample was unsorted PBMCs, taken 3.7 years after starting antiretroviral therapy. The CDR3 nucleotides read TGTGCCAGCAGCAAAACGCCCCGGGCGTTGCTGGACAGGTTTACCTACGAGCAGTACTTC. It codes for CASSKTPRALLDRFTYEQYF.